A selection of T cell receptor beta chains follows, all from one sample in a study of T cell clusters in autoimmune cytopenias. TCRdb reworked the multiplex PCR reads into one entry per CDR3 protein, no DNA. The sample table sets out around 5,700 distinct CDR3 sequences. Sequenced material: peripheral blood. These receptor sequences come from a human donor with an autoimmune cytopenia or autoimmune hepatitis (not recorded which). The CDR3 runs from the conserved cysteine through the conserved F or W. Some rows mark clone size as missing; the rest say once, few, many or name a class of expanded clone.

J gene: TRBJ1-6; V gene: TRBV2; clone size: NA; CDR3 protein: CASSGTGDSPLHF
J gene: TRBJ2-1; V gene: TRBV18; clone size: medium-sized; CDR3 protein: CASSPQGDRSYNEQFF
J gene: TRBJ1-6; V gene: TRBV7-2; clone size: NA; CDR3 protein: CVSSLGTGNSPLHF
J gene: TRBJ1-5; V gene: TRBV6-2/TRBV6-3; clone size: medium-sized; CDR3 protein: CASSYSKPAGFNQPQHF
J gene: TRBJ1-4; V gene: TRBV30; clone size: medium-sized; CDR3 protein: CAWGRVDEKLFF
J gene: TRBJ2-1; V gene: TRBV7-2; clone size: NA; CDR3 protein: CASSLGRGTSSYNEQFF
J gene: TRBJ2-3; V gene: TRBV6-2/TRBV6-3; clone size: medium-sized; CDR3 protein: CASSRLAGGSASTDTQYF
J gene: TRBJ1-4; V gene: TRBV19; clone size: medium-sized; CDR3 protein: CASSVTGGTNEKLFF
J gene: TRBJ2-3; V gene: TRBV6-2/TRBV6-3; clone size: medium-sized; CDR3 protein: CASSPPGQATDTQYF
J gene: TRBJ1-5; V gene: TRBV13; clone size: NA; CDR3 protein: CASSLSGTGQPQHF
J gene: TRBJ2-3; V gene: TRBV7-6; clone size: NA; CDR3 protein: CASSDTDTQYF
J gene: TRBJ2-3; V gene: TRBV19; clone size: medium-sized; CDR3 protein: CASSISGTSGGLSTDTQYF
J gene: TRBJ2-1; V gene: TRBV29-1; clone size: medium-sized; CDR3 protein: CSDLTGETEQFF
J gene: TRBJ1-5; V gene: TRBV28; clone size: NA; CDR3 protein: CASNQGIGNQPQHF
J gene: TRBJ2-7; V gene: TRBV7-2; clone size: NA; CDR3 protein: CASNHHRGDYEQYF
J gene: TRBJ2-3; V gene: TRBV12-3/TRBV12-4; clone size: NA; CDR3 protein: CASSLSRSTDTQYF
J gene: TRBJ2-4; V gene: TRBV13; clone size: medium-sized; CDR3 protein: CASSLAGNIQYF
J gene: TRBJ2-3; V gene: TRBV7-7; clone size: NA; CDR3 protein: CASSFSAADTQYF
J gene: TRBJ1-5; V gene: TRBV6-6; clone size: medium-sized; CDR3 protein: CASTASRSNQPQHF
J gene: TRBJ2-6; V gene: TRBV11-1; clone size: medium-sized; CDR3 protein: CASNRRGPGANVLTF
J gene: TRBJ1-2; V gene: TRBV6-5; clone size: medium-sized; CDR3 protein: CASSYSPDRAVYGYTF
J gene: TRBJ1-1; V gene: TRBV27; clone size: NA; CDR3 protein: CASSPPRGGELDTEAFF
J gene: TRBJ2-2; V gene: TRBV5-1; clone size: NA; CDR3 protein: CASSPVGQGAVVAGGELFF
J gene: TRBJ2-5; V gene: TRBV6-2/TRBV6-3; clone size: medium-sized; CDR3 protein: CASSYKGTQYF
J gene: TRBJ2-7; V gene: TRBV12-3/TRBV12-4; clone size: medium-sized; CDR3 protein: CASRPRQGSYEQYF
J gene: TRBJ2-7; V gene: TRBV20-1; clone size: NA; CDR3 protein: CSAFGRDRFYEQYF
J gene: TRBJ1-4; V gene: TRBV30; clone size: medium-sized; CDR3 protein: CAWSVQGWPSNEKLFF
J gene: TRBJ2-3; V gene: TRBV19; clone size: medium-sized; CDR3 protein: CASSMLTGEDTQYF
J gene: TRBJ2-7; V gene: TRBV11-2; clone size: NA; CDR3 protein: CATSTGAYEQYF
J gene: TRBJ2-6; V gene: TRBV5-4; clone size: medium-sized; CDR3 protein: CASSLVTGANVLTF
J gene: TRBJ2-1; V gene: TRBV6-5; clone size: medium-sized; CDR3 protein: CASSYSRAPQGTGEQFF
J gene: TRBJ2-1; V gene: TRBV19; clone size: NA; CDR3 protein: CASSIQGRETQFF
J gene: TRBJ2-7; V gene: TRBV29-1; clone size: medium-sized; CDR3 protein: CSVGLAGPPYEQYF
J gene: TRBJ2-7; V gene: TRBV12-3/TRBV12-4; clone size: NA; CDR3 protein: CASRAPGGASGEQYF
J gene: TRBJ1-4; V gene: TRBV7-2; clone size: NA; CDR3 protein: CASSLRSRGEKLFF
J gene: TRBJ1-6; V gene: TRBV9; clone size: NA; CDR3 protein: CASSVDGSWSPLHF
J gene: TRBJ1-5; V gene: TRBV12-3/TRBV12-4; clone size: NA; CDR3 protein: CASSLEMYQPQHF
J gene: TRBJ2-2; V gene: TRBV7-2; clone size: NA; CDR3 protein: CASSLGRGSGELFF
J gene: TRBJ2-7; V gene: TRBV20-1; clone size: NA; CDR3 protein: CSGSTGGAGYEQYF
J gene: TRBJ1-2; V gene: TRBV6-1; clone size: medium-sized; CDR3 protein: CASPSGTGEWYGYTF
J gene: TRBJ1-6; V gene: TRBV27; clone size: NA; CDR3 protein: CASKVFSYNSPLHF
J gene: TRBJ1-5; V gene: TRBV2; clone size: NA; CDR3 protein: CASSGTGRRNQPQHF
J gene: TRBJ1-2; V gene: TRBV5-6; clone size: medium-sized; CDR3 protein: CASSSLNHYPNYGYTF
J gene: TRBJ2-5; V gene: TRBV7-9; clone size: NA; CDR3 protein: CASSLVAGGGETQYF
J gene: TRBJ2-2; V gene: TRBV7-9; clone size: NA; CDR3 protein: CASSPFRGAATELFF
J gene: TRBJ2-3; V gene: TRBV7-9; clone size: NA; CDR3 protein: CASRRQSTDTQYF
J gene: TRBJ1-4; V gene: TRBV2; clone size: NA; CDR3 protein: CASTADNEKLFF